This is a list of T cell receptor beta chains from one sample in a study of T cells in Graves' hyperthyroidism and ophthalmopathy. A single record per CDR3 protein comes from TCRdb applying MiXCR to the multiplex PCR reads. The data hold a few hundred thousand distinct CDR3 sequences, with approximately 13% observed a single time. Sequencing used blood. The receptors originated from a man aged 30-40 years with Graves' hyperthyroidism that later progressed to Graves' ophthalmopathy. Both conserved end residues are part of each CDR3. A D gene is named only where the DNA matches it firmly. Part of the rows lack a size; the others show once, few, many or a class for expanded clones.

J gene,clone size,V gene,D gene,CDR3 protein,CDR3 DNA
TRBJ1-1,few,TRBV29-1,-,CSFVKGTEAFF,TGCAGCTTTGTAAAGGGCACTGAAGCTTTCTTT
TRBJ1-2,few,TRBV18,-,CASSPRVEEGYTF,TGTGCCAGCTCACCCAGGGTAGAAGAGGGCTACACCTTC
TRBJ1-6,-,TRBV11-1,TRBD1,CASSSRQGMNSPLHF,TGTGCCAGCAGCAGTCGACAGGGAATGAATTCACCCCTCCACTTT
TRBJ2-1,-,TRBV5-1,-,CASRTRSDYSEQFF,TGCGCCAGCAGGACTAGGTCTGACTACAGTGAGCAGTTCTTC
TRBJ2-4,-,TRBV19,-,CASMEGAKDIQYF,TGTGCCAGTATGGAGGGGGCCAAAGACATTCAGTACTTC
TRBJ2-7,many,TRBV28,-,CASSLTRVTYEQYF,TGTGCCAGCAGTTTAACAAGGGTTACCTACGAGCAGTACTTC
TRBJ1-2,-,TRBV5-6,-,CASSFVLMVVANYGYTF,TGTGCCAGCAGCTTTGTTTTAATGGTAGTTGCTAACTATGGCTACACCTTC
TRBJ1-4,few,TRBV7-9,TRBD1,CASSFDWDRGREKLFF,TGTGCCAGCAGCTTCGACTGGGACAGGGGGCGTGAAAAACTGTTTTTT
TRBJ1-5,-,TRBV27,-,CASSLSRPQHF,TGTGCCAGCAGTTTATCTCGGCCCCAGCATTTT
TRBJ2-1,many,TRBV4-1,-,CASSQVQGRDEQFF,TGCGCCAGCAGCCAAGTTCAGGGGCGGGATGAGCAGTTCTTC
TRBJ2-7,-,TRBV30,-,CAWRPGVSYEQYF,TGTGCCTGGCGGCCCGGGGTTTCCTACGAGCAGTACTTC
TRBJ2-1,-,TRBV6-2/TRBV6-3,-,CASSPLDLYNEQFF,TGTGCCAGCAGCCCCTTGGACTTATACAATGAGCAGTTCTTC
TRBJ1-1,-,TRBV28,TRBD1,CASSPTTGEAFF,TGTGCCAGCAGTCCGACGACAGGGGAAGCTTTCTTT
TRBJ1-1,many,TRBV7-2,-,CASSLQGVGEAFF,TGTGCCAGCAGCTTACAAGGGGTGGGTGAAGCTTTCTTT